This TCR beta chain was obtained from a study of blood T cell repertoires in COVID-19. Germline CDR1 SGHKS, CDR2 YYEKEE (reference sequence). The CDR3 sequence is 17 residues long. The V gene lost 0 bases and the J gene lost 0 bases, with 13 bases spanning the gap. Produced via immunoSEQ multiplex PCR; TCRdb's table is partial and in-frame only. The data contain about 470,000 clones, about 90% of them singletons. The V gene is TRBV5-5, the J gene TRBJ2-1; possible D gene TRBD2, 5 bases. Sequencing was done on a sample of PBMCs or T cells enriched from blood (not recorded which). The receptor's source is a woman aged 18 to 35 who had recovered from COVID-19. The CDR3 protein is CASSLAGGLSSYNEQFF. The CDR3 DNA follows: TGTGCCAGCAGCTTGGCCGGCGGGCTAAGCTCCTACAATGAGCAGTTCTTC.